This TCR beta chain was sequenced during a study of STAT5B mutations in CD4+ large granular lymphocyte leukemia. Findings and caveats of the study: Patient CD4-sorted repertoires stayed more clonal than healthy ones after leukemic-clone removal.

Buffy coats from healthy blood donors served as controls. Regarding this clone: Its antigen remains unidentified.

Sequencing was performed with immunoSEQ multiplex PCR; in TCRdb, only in-frame clones are kept and a portion is missing. The data show about 34,000 clones, 76% seen once. V shed 10 bases and J 0 bases; nucleotides not matched to a gene: 9. CDR3 length equals 14 residues. From germline, CDR1 is LNHDA and CDR2 SQIVND (reference sequence). Specimen: CD4+ T cells from blood buffy coats. This sequence originates from a human donor in good health. The gene calls are TRBV19 and TRBJ2-7; 7 bases line up with TRBD1. CDR3 protein: CATQDRANSYEQYF. The CDR3 bases are TGTGCCACCCAAGACAGGGCGAACTCCTACGAGCAGTACTTC.